These T cell receptor beta chains were read from a single sample in a study of cytomegalovirus exposure and HLA in healthy donors. Sequencing used immunoSEQ multiplex PCR; TCRdb keeps in-frame clones, though not all of them. The sample has about 130,000 clones, around three quarters seen once. Material: PBMCs. The source of these receptors is a male donor in good health and CMV-seronegative. CDR3s include the opening cysteine and the closing phenylalanine or tryptophan.

J gene: TRBJ2-4; V gene: TRBV5-1; CDR3 protein: CASSLAGTALAKNIQYF
J gene: TRBJ2-5; V gene: TRBV7-7; CDR3 protein: CASSLNGRGETQYF
J gene: TRBJ2-2; V gene: TRBV7-2; CDR3 protein: CASSLTGTERTGELFF
J gene: TRBJ2-3; V gene: TRBV5-4; CDR3 protein: CASSLVATGSTDTQYF
J gene: TRBJ1-1; V gene: TRBV5-4; CDR3 protein: CASSSPGWTNTEAFF
J gene: TRBJ1-6; V gene: TRBV7-2; CDR3 protein: CASSLARRANSPLHF
J gene: TRBJ2-1; V gene: TRBV7-2; CDR3 protein: CASSTPTGGASNEQFF
J gene: TRBJ1-5; V gene: TRBV30; CDR3 protein: CAWSERDSDGNQPQHF
J gene: -; V gene: TRBV25-1; CDR3 protein: CASSDRGSYEQYF
J gene: TRBJ2-1; V gene: TRBV7-9; CDR3 protein: CASSLTSGVSYNEQFF
J gene: TRBJ1-1; V gene: TRBV6-1; CDR3 protein: CASSSTENTEAFF
J gene: TRBJ2-7; V gene: TRBV7-8; CDR3 protein: CASSLSRGRAYEQYF
J gene: TRBJ2-7; V gene: TRBV7-9; CDR3 protein: CSSGASGRVGSYEQYF
J gene: TRBJ1-1; V gene: TRBV7-9; CDR3 protein: CASSSYRIGMNTEAFF
J gene: TRBJ2-7; V gene: TRBV9; CDR3 protein: CASSPRGGPARSYEQYF
J gene: TRBJ2-3; V gene: TRBV6-4; CDR3 protein: CASSDGGDTQYF
J gene: TRBJ1-5; V gene: TRBV27; CDR3 protein: CASSSGNQPQHF
J gene: TRBJ2-2; V gene: TRBV30; CDR3 protein: CAWNRGSEPGELFF
J gene: TRBJ1-5; V gene: TRBV12-5; CDR3 protein: CASGLELNQPQHF
J gene: TRBJ2-5; V gene: TRBV5-6; CDR3 protein: CASSLAEGWETQYF
J gene: TRBJ2-7; V gene: TRBV5-1; CDR3 protein: CASSHRRASGSYSYEQYF
J gene: TRBJ2-5; V gene: TRBV18; CDR3 protein: CASSPGSSETQYF
J gene: TRBJ2-1; V gene: TRBV19; CDR3 protein: CASSDPGLAGSPYNEQFF
J gene: TRBJ2-2; V gene: TRBV18; CDR3 protein: CASSPSPWEERPKTGELFF
J gene: TRBJ1-2; V gene: TRBV28; CDR3 protein: CASSVIDSYGYTF
J gene: TRBJ1-2; V gene: TRBV19; CDR3 protein: CASTRGLNYGYTF
J gene: TRBJ2-1; V gene: TRBV30; CDR3 protein: CAWSVRGRGGYNEQFF
J gene: TRBJ1-1; V gene: TRBV7-6; CDR3 protein: CASSLATAGPNTEAFF